This TCR beta chain was documented in a study of shared clonotypes between healthy human individuals. The repertoire was sequenced with immunoSEQ multiplex PCR; TCRdb's copy has only in-frame clones and lacks some. Of approximately 1,500,000 clones listed, 95% to 99% are singletons. Note on this clone: This specimen includes other DNA sequences encoding the same CDR3.

CDR1 and CDR2 (germline): LNHDA, SQIVND (reference sequence). Trimming cost V 3 bases and J 8 bases, with 5 bases left between them. The CDR3 runs to 11 residues. This rearrangement joins TRBV19 to TRBJ2-1; no clear D. The clonotype was recovered from a man aged 30-40 years in good health. Sequenced sample: naive CD4+ T cells sorted from blood. Subset defined: CD45RA+ positively selected. CDR3 protein: CASSIAHEQFF. CDR3 nucleotide sequence: TGTGCCAGTAGTATTGCCCATGAGCAGTTCTTC.